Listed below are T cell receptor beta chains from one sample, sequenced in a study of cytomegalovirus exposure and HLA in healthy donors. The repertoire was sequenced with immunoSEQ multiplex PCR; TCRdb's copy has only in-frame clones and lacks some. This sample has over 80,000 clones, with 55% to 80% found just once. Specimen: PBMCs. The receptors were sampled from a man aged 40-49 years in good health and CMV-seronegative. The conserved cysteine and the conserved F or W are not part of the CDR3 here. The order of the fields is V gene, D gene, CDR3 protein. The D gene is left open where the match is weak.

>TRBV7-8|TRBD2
ASSLDSGGRLSSTDTQY
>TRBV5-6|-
ASSTDRELYNSPLH
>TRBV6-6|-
ASSRGPGGNEQY
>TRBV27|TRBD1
ASSSFAGTGGIYGYT
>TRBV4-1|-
ASSEPSPRAGYT
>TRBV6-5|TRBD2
ASSYQPLAGNEQF
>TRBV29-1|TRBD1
SVVVDRDAETQY
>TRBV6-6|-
ASSYSMGSYQPQH
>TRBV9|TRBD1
ASSSRDREHGYGYT
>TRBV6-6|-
ASSTDGYTQY
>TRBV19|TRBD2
ASSALGLAGGTDTQY
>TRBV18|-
ASSPQAAGTVTEAF
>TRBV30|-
ASSQPSNQPQH
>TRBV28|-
ASSLFPGRSNTIY
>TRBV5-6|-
ASSLVQMNTEAF
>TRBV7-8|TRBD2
ASSLDSGGVLHNEQF
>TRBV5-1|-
ASSSYYRETGELF
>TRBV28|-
ASTLTLAGNEQF
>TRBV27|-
ASSLFRVSGELF
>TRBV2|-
ASSEGRLVRLRETQY
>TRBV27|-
ASSSSGGDFGNTEAF
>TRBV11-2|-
ASSLGANSYNEQF
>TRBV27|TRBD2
ASSSSGSYNEQF
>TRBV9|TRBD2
ASSVSLAGVSNEQF